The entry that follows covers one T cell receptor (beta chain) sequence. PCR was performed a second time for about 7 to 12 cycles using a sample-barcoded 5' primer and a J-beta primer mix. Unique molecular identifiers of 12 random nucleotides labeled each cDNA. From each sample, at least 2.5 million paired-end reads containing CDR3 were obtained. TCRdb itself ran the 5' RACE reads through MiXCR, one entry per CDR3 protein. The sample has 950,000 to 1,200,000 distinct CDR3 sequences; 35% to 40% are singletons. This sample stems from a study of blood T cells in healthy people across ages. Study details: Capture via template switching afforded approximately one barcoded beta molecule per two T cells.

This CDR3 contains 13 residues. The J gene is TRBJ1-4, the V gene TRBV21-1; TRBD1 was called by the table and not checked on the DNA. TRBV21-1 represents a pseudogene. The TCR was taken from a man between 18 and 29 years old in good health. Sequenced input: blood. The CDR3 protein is CASSARTWGKLFF. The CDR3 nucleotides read TGTGCCAGCAGCGCACGTACATGGGGAAAACTGTTTTTT.